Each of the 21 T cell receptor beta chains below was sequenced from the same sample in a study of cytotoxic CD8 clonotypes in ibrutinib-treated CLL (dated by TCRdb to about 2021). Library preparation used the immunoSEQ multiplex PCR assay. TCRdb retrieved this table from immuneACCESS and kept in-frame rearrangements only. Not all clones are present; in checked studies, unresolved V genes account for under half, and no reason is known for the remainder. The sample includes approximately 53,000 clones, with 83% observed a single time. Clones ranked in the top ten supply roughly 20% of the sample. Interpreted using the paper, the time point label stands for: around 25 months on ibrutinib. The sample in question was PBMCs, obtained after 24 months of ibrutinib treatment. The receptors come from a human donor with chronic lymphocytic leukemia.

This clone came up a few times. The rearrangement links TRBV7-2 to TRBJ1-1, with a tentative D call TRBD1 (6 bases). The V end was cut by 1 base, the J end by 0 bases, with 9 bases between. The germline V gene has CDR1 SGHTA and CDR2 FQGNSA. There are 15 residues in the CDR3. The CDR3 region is CASSLGQVMNTEAFF. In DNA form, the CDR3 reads TGTGCCAGCAGCTTAGGACAGGTCATGAACACTGAAGCTTTCTTT.

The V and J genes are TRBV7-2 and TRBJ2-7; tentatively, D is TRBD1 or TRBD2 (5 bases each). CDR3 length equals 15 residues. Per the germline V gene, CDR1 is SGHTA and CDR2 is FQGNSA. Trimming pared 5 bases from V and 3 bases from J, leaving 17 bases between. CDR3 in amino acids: CASSPRDRRSYEQYF. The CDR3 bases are TGTGCCAGCAGCCCAAGGGACCGCCGGAGCTACGAGCAGTACTTC.

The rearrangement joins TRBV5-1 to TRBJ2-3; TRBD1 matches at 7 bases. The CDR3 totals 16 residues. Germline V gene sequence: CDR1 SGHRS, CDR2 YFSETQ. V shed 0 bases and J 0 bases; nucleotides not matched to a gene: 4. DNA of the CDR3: TGCGCCAGCAGCTTGGGGACAGGCGCTAGCACAGATACGCAGTATTTT. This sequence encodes CASSLGTGASTDTQYF.

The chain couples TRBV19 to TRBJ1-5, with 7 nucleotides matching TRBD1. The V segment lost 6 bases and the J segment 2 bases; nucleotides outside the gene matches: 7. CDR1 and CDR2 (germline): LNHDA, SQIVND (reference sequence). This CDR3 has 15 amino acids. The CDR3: CASRKGGAGNQPQHF. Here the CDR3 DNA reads TGTGCCAGTAGAAAAGGGGGCGCCGGCAATCAGCCCCAGCATTTT.

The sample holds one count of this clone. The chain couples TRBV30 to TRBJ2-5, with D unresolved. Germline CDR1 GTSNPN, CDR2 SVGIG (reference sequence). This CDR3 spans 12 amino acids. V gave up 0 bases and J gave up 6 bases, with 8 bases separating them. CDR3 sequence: CAWSVSHQTQYF. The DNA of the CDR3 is TGTGCCTGGAGTGTATCCCACCAGACCCAGTACTTC. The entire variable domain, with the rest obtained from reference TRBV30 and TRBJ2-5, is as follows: SQTIHQWPATLVQPVGSPLSLECTVEGTSNPNLYWYRQAAGRGLQLLFYSVGIGQISSEVPQNLSASRPQDRQFILSSKKLLLSDSGFYLCAWSVSHQTQYFGPGTRLLVL.

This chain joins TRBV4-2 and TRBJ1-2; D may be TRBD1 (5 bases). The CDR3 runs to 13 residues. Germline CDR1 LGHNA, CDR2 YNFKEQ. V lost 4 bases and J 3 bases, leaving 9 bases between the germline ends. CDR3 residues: CASSRPGDYGYTF. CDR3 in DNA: TGTGCCAGCAGCCGCCCGGGGGACTATGGCTACACCTTC.

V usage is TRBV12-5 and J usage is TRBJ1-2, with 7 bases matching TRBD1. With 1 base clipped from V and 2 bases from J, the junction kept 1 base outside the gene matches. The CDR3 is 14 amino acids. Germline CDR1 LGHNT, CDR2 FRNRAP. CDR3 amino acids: CASGLGDSNYGYTF. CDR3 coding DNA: TGTGCTAGTGGTTTGGGGGACAGCAACTATGGCTACACCTTC. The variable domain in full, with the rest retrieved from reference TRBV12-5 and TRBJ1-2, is DARVTQTPRHKVTEMGQEVTMRCQPILGHNTVFWYRQTMMQGLELLAYFRNRAPLDDSGMPKDRFSAEMPDATLATLKIQPSEPRDSAVYFCASGLGDSNYGYTFGSGTRLTVV.

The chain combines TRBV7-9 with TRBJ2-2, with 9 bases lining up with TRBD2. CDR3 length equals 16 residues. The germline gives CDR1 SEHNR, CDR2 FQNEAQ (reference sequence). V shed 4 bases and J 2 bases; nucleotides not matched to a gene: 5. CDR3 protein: CASSSRLAENTGELFF. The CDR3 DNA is TGTGCCAGCAGCTCCCGACTAGCGGAAAACACCGGGGAGCTGTTTTTT.

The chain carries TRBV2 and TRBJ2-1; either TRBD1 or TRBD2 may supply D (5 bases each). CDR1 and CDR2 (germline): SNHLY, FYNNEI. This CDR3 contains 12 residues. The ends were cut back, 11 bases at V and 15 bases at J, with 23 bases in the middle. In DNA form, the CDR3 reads TGTGCCGGGCAGGGAGCGGCCCAGCTGCCGTTCTTC. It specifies CAGQGAAQLPFF. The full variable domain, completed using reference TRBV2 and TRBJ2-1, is EPEVTQTPSHQVTQMGQEVILRCVPISNHLYFYWYRQILGQKVEFLVSFYNNEISEKSEIFDDQFSVERPDGSNFTLKIRSTKLEDSAMYFCAGQGAAQLPFFGPGTRLTVL.

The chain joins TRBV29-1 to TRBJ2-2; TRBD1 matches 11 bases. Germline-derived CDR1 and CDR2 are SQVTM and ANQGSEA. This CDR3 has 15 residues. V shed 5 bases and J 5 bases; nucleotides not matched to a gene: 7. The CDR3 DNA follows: TGCAGCGTTTCCCTGCGGGACAGGGGGACCGGGGAGCTGTTTTTT. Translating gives CSVSLRDRGTGELFF.

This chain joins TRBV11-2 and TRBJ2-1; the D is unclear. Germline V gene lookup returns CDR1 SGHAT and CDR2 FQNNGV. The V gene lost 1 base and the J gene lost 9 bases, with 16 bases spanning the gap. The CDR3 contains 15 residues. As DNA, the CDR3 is TGTGCCAGCAGCTTAGTGTTGTCTCGATCCAGTGAGCAGTTCTTC. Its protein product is CASSLVLSRSSEQFF.

Here the CDR3 DNA reads TGTGCCAGCCTTTCTTTCGGGCTGAACACTGAAGCTTTCTTT. This encodes CASLSFGLNTEAFF. The gene calls are TRBV5-4 and TRBJ1-1; D call uncertain. V was clipped by 7 bases and J by 0 bases, with 13 bases between them. The germline V gene has CDR1 SGHNT and CDR2 YYREEE (reference sequence). The CDR3 has 14 residues.

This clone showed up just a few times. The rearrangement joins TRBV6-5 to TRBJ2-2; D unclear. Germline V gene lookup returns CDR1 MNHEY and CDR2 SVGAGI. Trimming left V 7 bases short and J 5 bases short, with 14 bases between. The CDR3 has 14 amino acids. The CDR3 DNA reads TGTGCCAGCAAGTCTCTGCGATTTACCGGGGAGCTGTTTTTT. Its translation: CASKSLRFTGELFF.

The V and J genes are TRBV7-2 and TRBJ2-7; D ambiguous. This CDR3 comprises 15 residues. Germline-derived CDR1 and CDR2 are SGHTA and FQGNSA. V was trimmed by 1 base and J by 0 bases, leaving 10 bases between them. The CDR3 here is CASSLEWGSSYEQYF. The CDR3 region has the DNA TGTGCCAGCAGCTTAGAATGGGGAAGCTCCTACGAGCAGTACTTC.

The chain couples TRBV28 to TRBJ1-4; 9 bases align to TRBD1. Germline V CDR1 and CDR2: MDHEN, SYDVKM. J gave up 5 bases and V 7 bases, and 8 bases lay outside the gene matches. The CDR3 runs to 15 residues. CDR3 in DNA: TGTGCCAGCATCCTGGCGACAGGGGGAAATGAAAAACTGTTTTTT. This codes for CASILATGGNEKLFF.

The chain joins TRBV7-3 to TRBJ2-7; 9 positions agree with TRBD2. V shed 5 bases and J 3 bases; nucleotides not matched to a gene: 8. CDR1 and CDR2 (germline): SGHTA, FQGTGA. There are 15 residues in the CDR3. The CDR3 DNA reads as TGTGCCAGCAGCCGGGATAGCGGGAGTAGCTACGAGCAGTACTTC. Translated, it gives CASSRDSGSSYEQYF.

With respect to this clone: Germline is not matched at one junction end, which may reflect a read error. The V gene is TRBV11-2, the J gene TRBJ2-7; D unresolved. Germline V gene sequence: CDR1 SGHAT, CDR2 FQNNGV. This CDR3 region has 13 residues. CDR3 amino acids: CASSLERRSPPAF. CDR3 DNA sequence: TGTGCCAGCAGCTTAGAAAGGCGGTCCCCGCCTGCCTTC. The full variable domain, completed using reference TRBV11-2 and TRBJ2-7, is EAGVAQSPRYKIIEKRQSVAFWCNPISGHATLYWYQQILGQGPKLLIQFQNNGVVDDSQLPKDRFSAERLKGVDSTLKIQPAKLEDSAVYLCASSLERRSPPAFGPGTRLTVT.

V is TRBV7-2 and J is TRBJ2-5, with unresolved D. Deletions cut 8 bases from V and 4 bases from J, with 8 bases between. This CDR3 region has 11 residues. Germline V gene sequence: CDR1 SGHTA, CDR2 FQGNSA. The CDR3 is CASGNGETQYF. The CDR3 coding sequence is TGTGCCAGCGGGAACGGAGAGACCCAGTACTTC.

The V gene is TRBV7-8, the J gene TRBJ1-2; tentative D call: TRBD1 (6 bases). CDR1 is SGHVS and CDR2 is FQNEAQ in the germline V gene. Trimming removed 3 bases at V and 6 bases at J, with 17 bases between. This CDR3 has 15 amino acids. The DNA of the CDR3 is TGTGCCAGCAGCTTCTTATCCGGGGGCAACAATGGCTACACCTTC. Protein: CASSFLSGGNNGYTF.

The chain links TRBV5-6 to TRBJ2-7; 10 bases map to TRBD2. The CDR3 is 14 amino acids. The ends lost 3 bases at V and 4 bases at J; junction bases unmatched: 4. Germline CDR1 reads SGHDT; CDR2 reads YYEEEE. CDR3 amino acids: CASSWKTSGYEQYF. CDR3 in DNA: TGTGCCAGCAGCTGGAAGACTAGCGGGTACGAGCAGTACTTC.

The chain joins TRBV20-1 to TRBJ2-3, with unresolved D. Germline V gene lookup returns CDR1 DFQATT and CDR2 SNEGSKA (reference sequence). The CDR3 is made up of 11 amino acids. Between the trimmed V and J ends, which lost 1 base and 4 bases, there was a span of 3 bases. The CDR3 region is CSARVADTQYF. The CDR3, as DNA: TGCAGTGCTAGAGTGGCAGATACGCAGTATTTT.